These 19 T cell receptor beta chains were sequenced from one sample in a study of glioma-infiltrating T cells. Amplification of TCR alpha and beta CDR3 regions from RNA used iRepertoire nested multiplex PCR. TCRdb itself ran the multiplex PCR reads through MiXCR, one entry per CDR3 protein. This sample has tens of thousands of distinct CDR3 sequences; around 23% occur once, and the top ten carry approximately 7%. Sequencing was carried out using glioma tissue, nonneoplastic brain tissue, or PBMCs (not recorded which). Receptor source: a human donor with low-grade glioma or glioblastoma, undergoing nonglioma brain surgery, or in good health (not recorded which).

The chain couples TRBV5-6 to TRBJ2-1, with 9 positions matching TRBD1. The J call may be wrong; the DNA end is better matched by TRBJ2-7. The germline CDR1 and CDR2 sequences are SGHDT and YYEEEE. CDR3 length equals 15 residues. The CDR3 DNA is TGTGCCAGCACCTTAGGGGGACAGGGAAGCCACGAGCAGTACTTC. Protein sequence: CASTLGGQGSHEQYF.

This clonotype was counted many times. The CDR3 here is CASSSRSGLEQYF. The CDR3 DNA follows: TGTGCCAGCAGCTCTCGTAGCGGGCTCGAGCAGTACTTC. The chain has TRBV7-6 and TRBJ2-7; 7 bases align to TRBD2. The J segment lost 6 bases and the V segment lost 4 bases, leaving 6 bases of the junction unmatched. Germline V gene data show CDR1 as SGHVS and CDR2 as FNYEAQ. The length of the CDR3 is 13 residues.

A single count supports this clonotype. This clone may be a read error of a much larger clone one base away. The chain combines TRBV2 with TRBJ2-2, with D possibly called TRBD1 or TRBD2 (5 bases each). The germline V gene has CDR1 SNHLY and CDR2 FYNNEI. The CDR3 runs 15 residues. As DNA, the CDR3 is TGTGCCAGCAAATCACAGGAGGCGCACACCAGGGAGCTGTTTTTT. Translation gives CASKSQEAHTRELFF.

In its sample, this clonotype was seen a few times. This rearrangement joins TRBV5-6 to TRBJ1-1; 7 nucleotides match TRBD1. This CDR3 is 17 amino acids long. J gave up 4 bases and V 0 bases, and 12 bases lay outside the gene matches. Germline CDR1 reads SGHDT; CDR2 reads YYEEEE. CDR3 amino acids: CASSLVGTVMGPTEAFF. CDR3 coding DNA: TGTGCCAGCAGCTTGGTGGGGACAGTGATGGGTCCCACTGAAGCTTTCTTT.

Ten or more counts support this clonotype. The chain employs TRBV4-2 and TRBJ1-2; D gene uncertain. Per the germline V gene, CDR1 is LGHNA and CDR2 is YNFKEQ. Trimming took 0 bases from V and 2 from J, leaving 10 bases between them. This CDR3 comprises 15 residues. CDR3 sequence (DNA): TGTGCCAGCAGCCAAGAAAAGAATGGGAACTATGGCTACACCTTC. Translated: CASSQEKNGNYGYTF.

V usage is TRBV11-2 and J usage is TRBJ2-3; 9 nucleotides agree with TRBD1. This CDR3 region has 16 residues. Germline lookup yields CDR1 SGHAT and CDR2 FQNNGV. The ends lost 3 bases at V and 8 bases at J; junction bases unmatched: 12. CDR3 region: CASSFLWDRASSTQYF. Written as DNA, the CDR3 is TGTGCCAGCAGCTTTCTCTGGGACAGGGCTTCAAGTACGCAGTATTTT.

This clonotype was counted ten times or more. The chain uses TRBV7-2 and TRBJ1-5; no definite D call. Germline V gene sequence: CDR1 SGHTA, CDR2 FQGNSA. The CDR3 covers 13 residues. V lost 3 bases to trimming and J lost 8 bases, with 11 bases between them. The CDR3 sequence is CASSLTAGEPQHF. The CDR3 nucleotides are TGTGCCAGCAGCTTGACGGCGGGCGAGCCCCAGCATTTT.

This clonotype was seen ten or more times. The J gene is TRBJ1-1, the V gene TRBV5-1; D remains ambiguous. The CDR3 is 13 amino acids. Trimming removed 2 bases at V and 0 bases at J, with 5 bases between. Germline values: CDR1 SGHRS, CDR2 YFSETQ. DNA of the CDR3: TGCGCCAGCAGCTTCAACGTGAACACTGAAGCTTTCTTT. This codes for CASSFNVNTEAFF.

With regard to this clonotype: A much larger clone lies a single base off, so this may be a read error. As DNA, the CDR3 is TGTGCCAGCTGCTTTAGAGTGACTAGCGCCGGGGAGCTGTTTTTT. Residues: CASCFRVTSAGELFF. The J gene is TRBJ2-2, the V gene TRBV7-2; 8 bases align to TRBD2. CDR3 length: 15 residues. The germline gives CDR1 SGHTA, CDR2 FQGNSA.

This rearrangement joins TRBV5-1 to TRBJ2-7, with TRBD2 matching over 7 bases. Germline CDR1 SGHRS, CDR2 YFSETQ. This CDR3 is built from 11 residues. The trim removed 3 bases at V and 6 bases at J, leaving 0 bases unmatched. CDR3 residues: CASSSGGEQYF. CDR3 coding DNA: TGCGCCAGCAGCTCGGGAGGCGAGCAGTACTTC.

This clonotype was counted only a few times. V is TRBV12-3 or TRBV12-4 and J is TRBJ2-5; D not certain. CDR3 length: 15 amino acids. Trimming cost V 3 bases and J 2 bases, with 13 bases left between them. DNA for the CDR3: TGTGCCAGCAGTTTCGGGCGGCCGGATCAAGAGACCCAGTACTTC. Encoded protein: CASSFGRPDQETQYF.

This clonotype appeared many times. The chain has TRBV7-2 and TRBJ2-1, with TRBD2 matching over 8 bases. The J segment lost 10 bases and the V segment lost 4 bases, leaving 6 bases of the junction unmatched. The CDR3 consists of 13 residues. Looked up from germline, CDR1 is SGHTA and CDR2 is FQGNSA. The CDR3 loop reads CASSSGLAGEQFF. The CDR3 bases are TGTGCCAGCAGCTCAGGACTAGCAGGGGAGCAGTTCTTC.

As to this clonotype: Being one base from a much bigger clone, this may be a read error. The J gene is TRBJ2-5, the V gene TRBV2; 7 nucleotides agree with TRBD2. This CDR3 has 14 amino acids. The J segment lost 5 bases and the V segment lost 8 bases, leaving 11 bases of the junction unmatched. In germline, CDR1 is SNHLY, CDR2 FYNNEI. This chain's CDR3 is CASGFSGGEETQYF. CDR3 nucleotides: TGTGCCAGCGGTTTCTCGGGGGGTGAGGAGACCCAGTACTTC.

The J gene is TRBJ2-2, the V gene TRBV18; TRBD1 matches at 9 bases. V lost 2 bases to trimming and J lost 4 bases; unmatched junction nucleotides: 5. The length of the CDR3 is 16 residues. Germline V CDR1 and CDR2: KGHSH, LQKENI. CDR3 DNA sequence: TGTGCCAGCTCACCAGCGGGACAGGGCAGCACCGGGGAGCTGTTTTTT. Translated: CASSPAGQGSTGELFF.

The chain uses TRBV6-1 and TRBJ1-5; D is possibly TRBD1 (5 bases). Germline V lookup: CDR1 MNHNS, CDR2 SASEGT. The CDR3 spans 14 residues. V was clipped by 2 bases and J by 6 bases, with 11 bases between them. The CDR3 sequence is CASSEFRGTQPQHF. DNA for the CDR3: TGTGCCAGCAGTGAATTCCGGGGGACTCAGCCCCAGCATTTT.

This clonotype was observed at least ten times. In DNA form, the CDR3 reads TGCAGTGCTAGACGGACTAGCGGGGGGGTTATAGAGACCCAGTACTTC. This codes for CSARRTSGGVIETQYF. The chain recombines TRBV20-1 with TRBJ2-5, with 15 bases lining up with TRBD2. J lost 4 bases, V lost 2 bases, and 5 bases had no gene match. CDR1 and CDR2 (germline): DFQATT, SNEGSKA (reference sequence). This CDR3 contains 16 residues.

Many counts were recorded for this clonotype. V gene TRBV3-1 combines with J gene TRBJ1-2; D gene uncertain. The germline V gene has CDR1 LGHDT and CDR2 YNNKEL (reference sequence). The germline V and J ends were trimmed by 5 bases and 7 bases, with 14 bases remaining between them. The CDR3 covers 13 residues. The CDR3 coding sequence is TGTGCCAGCAGCAAGAGGACCCTTGGTGGCTACACCTTC. Residues: CASSKRTLGGYTF. Using reference TRBV3-1 and TRBJ1-2 for the parts outside the CDR3, the full variable domain is DTAVSQTPKYLVTQMGNDKSIKCEQNLGHDTMYWYKQDSKKFLKIMFSYNNKELIINETVPNRFSPKSPDKAHLNLHINSLELGDSAVYFCASSKRTLGGYTFGSGTRLTVV.

This clonotype was counted between two and nine times. The V gene is TRBV3-1, the J gene TRBJ1-4, with D hard to call. Germline loops: CDR1 LGHDT, CDR2 YNNKEL (reference sequence). Trimming pared 4 bases from V and 0 bases from J, leaving 9 bases between. The CDR3 is 15 residues long. The CDR3 region is CASSPYTSTNEKLFF. The CDR3 DNA follows: TGTGCCAGCAGCCCTTACACCTCAACTAATGAAAAACTGTTTTTT.

In its sample, this clonotype was seen a few times. The chain uses TRBV4-1 and TRBJ2-2; a possible D gene is TRBD1 (8 bases). Germline CDR1 and CDR2: MGHRA and YSYEKL. The ends were cut back, 4 bases at V and 1 base at J, with 16 bases in the middle. The CDR3 has 17 amino acids. In nucleotides, the CDR3 is TGCGCCAGCAGCCTCTTGGGGGGGACAGGGAACACCGGGGAGCTGTTTTTT. This encodes CASSLLGGTGNTGELFF.